A selection of T cell receptor beta chains follows, all from one sample in a study of blood T cell repertoires in COVID-19. TCRdb's copy holds only in-frame clones and misses some; the assay was immunoSEQ multiplex PCR. The table shows about 190,000 clones, with approximately 88% occurring only once. The sample was peripheral blood. The receptors here all came from a man aged 35-49 years with acute or convalescent COVID-19. Each CDR3 is given with its conserved first and last residue. A D gene is named only where the DNA matches it firmly. The listing skips clone size in some rows; elsewhere it reads once, few, many or a size class.

v_call	clone_size	cdr3_length	d_call	j_call	cdr3_aa	cdr3_nt
TRBV9	NA	12	NA	TRBJ1-2	CASSGGHDGYTF	TGTGCCAGCAGCGGGGGACATGATGGCTACACCTTC
TRBV7-7	NA	14	NA	TRBJ1-2	CASSPLGVDYGYTF	TGTGCCAGCAGCCCACTGGGCGTTGACTATGGCTACACCTTC
TRBV6-5	NA	13	NA	TRBJ1-2	CASGHTGYYGYTF	TGTGCCAGCGGCCATACAGGCTACTATGGCTACACCTTC
TRBV27	NA	13	NA	TRBJ1-1	CASSFGGDTEAFF	TGTGCCAGCAGTTTCGGAGGGGACACTGAAGCTTTCTTT
TRBV6-5	NA	14	NA	TRBJ1-1	CASSQVGAISEAFF	TGTGCCAGCAGTCAGGTGGGGGCGATCTCTGAAGCTTTCTTT
TRBV27	few	17	TRBD1	TRBJ2-4	CASSSAGGGRSKNIQYF	TGTGCCAGCAGTTCTGCAGGGGGCGGGCGGTCCAAAAACATTCAGTACTTC
TRBV9	NA	14	NA	TRBJ1-2	CASSVGGGNYGYTF	TGTGCCAGCAGCGTGGGTGGAGGTAACTATGGCTACACCTTC
TRBV7-3	NA	18	NA	TRBJ2-2	CASSLNEVSGANTGELFF	TGTGCCAGCAGCTTAAATGAGGTCTCGGGGGCGAACACCGGGGAGCTGTTTTTT
TRBV24-1	once	18	NA	TRBJ1-3	CATSGEVTGTHSGNTIYF	TGTGCCACCAGTGGGGAGGTTACCGGGACCCACTCTGGAAACACCATATATTTT
TRBV19	NA	17	TRBD1	TRBJ2-2	CASSIDIGTGNTGELFF	TGTGCCAGTAGTATAGATATAGGGACAGGGAACACCGGGGAGCTGTTTTTT
TRBV11-2	NA	16	TRBD2	TRBJ2-5	CASSPWRRGKGETQYF	TGTGCCAGCAGCCCCTGGCGGCGGGGGAAGGGAGAGACCCAGTACTTC
TRBV5-1	NA	12	NA	TRBJ1-2	CASSLGPRGYTF	TGCGCCAGCAGCTTGGGGCCCCGCGGCTACACCTTC
TRBV20-1	once	14	TRBD1	TRBJ2-7	CSASRRQGAYEQYF	TGCAGTGCTAGTCGACGGCAGGGGGCTTACGAGCAGTACTTC
TRBV3-1/TRBV3-2	NA	11	NA	TRBJ2-3	CASSQAGLKTF	TGTGCCAGCAGCCAAGCGGGACTGAAAACATTT
TRBV28	few	14	TRBD1	TRBJ1-5	CASRDRLGNQPQHF	TGTGCCAGCAGGGACAGGTTGGGCAATCAGCCCCAGCATTTT
TRBV5-1	NA	15	TRBD2	TRBJ2-5	CASSLGTSGGETQYF	TGCGCCAGCAGCTTGGGGACTAGTGGGGGGGAGACCCAGTACTTC
TRBV6-1	NA	16	TRBD1	TRBJ2-5	CASSGRTGQTWETQYF	TGTGCCAGCAGTGGACGGACAGGGCAAACGTGGGAGACCCAGTACTTC
TRBV5-1	few	11	NA	TRBJ1-2	CASSSDYGYTF	TGCGCCAGCAGCTCGGACTATGGCTACACCTTC
TRBV4-2	NA	15	TRBD2	TRBJ2-7	CASSQVTSGTYEQYF	TGTGCCAGCAGCCAAGTAACTAGCGGCACCTACGAGCAGTACTTC
TRBV11-2	NA	17	TRBD2	TRBJ2-5	CASSWGLAGGNRETQYF	TGTGCCAGCAGCTGGGGACTAGCGGGGGGGAATAGAGAGACCCAGTACTTC
TRBV7-2	few	14	NA	TRBJ1-1	CASSSRVLRTEAFF	TGTGCCAGCAGCTCTCGGGTTTTGAGAACTGAAGCTTTCTTT
TRBV6-2/TRBV6-3	NA	15	TRBD1	TRBJ1-5	CASSNPQGADQPQHF	TGTGCCAGCAGTAACCCACAGGGGGCTGATCAGCCCCAGCATTTT
TRBV16	NA	14	NA	TRBJ1-1	CASSPDLRYAEAFF	TGTGCCAGCAGTCCTGACTTGCGGTACGCTGAAGCTTTCTTT
TRBV14	NA	12	NA	TRBJ2-7	CASSQEGGKQYF	TGTGCCAGCAGCCAAGAAGGGGGAAAACAGTACTTC
TRBV4-2	NA	17	NA	TRBJ1-1	CASSQGFPATGDTEAFF	TGTGCCAGCAGCCAAGGATTCCCTGCGACGGGGGACACTGAAGCTTTCTTT
TRBV5-6	few	14	NA	TRBJ1-1	CASSRKQKNTEAFF	TGTGCCAGCAGCAGAAAACAGAAGAACACTGAAGCTTTCTTT
TRBV7-3	NA	15	TRBD1	TRBJ2-3	CASSPGGHNTDTQYF	TGTGCCAGCAGCCCAGGGGGACACAACACAGATACGCAGTATTTT
TRBV29-1	NA	15	TRBD1	TRBJ2-1	CSVEVGGMSYNEQFF	TGCAGCGTTGAAGTAGGGGGCATGTCCTACAATGAGCAGTTCTTC
TRBV2	NA	13	NA	TRBJ2-3	CASSEVGRDTQYF	TGTGCCAGCAGTGAAGTGGGGAGGGATACGCAGTATTTT
TRBV7-9	once	17	TRBD2	TRBJ2-1	CASSLVSTSGGANEQFF	TGTGCCAGCAGCTTAGTTTCGACTAGCGGGGGGGCTAATGAGCAGTTCTTC
TRBV27	NA	15	TRBD1	TRBJ1-1	CASRRETGANTEAFF	TGTGCCAGCAGAAGAGAGACAGGGGCGAACACTGAAGCTTTCTTT
TRBV4-2	few	13	NA	TRBJ1-2	CASSQAGLSGYTF	TGTGCCAGCAGCCAGGCCGGACTGTCGGGCTACACCTTC
TRBV27	NA	14	TRBD2	TRBJ2-3	CASSFGRGTDTQYF	TGTGCCAGCAGTTTCGGGAGGGGCACAGATACGCAGTATTTT
TRBV7-9	once	15	NA	TRBJ2-7	CASSSEETPAYEQYF	TGTGCCAGCAGCTCGGAGGAGACACCCGCCTACGAGCAGTACTTC
TRBV14	NA	18	TRBD2	TRBJ2-5	CASSQVRPGGEIQETQYF	TGTGCCAGCAGCCAAGTCCGCCCGGGGGGAGAGATCCAAGAGACCCAGTACTTC
TRBV7-2	NA	15	TRBD1	TRBJ2-5	CASSTWDRGRETQYF	TGTGCCAGCAGCACGTGGGACAGGGGGCGGGAGACCCAGTACTTC
TRBV6-6	NA	15	NA	TRBJ1-5	CASSSGTLGNQPQHF	TGTGCCAGCAGTTCCGGGACTCTGGGCAATCAGCCCCAGCATTTT
TRBV9	NA	13	TRBD2	TRBJ2-3	CASSAILADTQYF	TGTGCCAGCAGCGCCATACTAGCGGATACGCAGTATTTT
TRBV7-9	few	13	NA	TRBJ2-7	CASSPTSGGEQYF	TGTGCCAGCAGCCCAACCTCCGGGGGCGAGCAGTACTTC
TRBV15	NA	15	TRBD1	TRBJ1-1	CATSRDQPGGTEAFF	TGTGCCACCAGCAGAGATCAGCCAGGGGGCACTGAAGCTTTCTTT